Each of the 28 T cell receptor beta chains below was sequenced from the same sample in a study of T cell responses to AZD1222 COVID-19 vaccine. Measured with immunoSEQ multiplex PCR; TCRdb has only the in-frame clones, and not every one. The table includes tens of thousands of clones, around 89% detected once. This material consisted of peripheral blood, taken 28 days after the second AZD1222 dose. These receptor sequences come from an adult who received the AZD1222 COVID-19 vaccine.

This clone was seen once. This chain uses TRBV19 with TRBJ1-2; possible D gene TRBD1, 6 bases. Germline CDR1 reads LNHDA; CDR2 reads SQIVND (reference sequence). Trimming removed 0 bases from V and 8 bases from J, with 10 bases in between. The CDR3 has 13 residues. The CDR3 coding sequence is TGTGCCAGTAGTATAGATTCAGGGGTCGGCTACACCTTC. Its translation: CASSIDSGVGYTF.

The V call is TRBV7-2, the J call TRBJ1-3; a possible D gene is TRBD1 (6 bases). V was cut by 2 bases and J by 0 bases, with 11 bases left in between. This CDR3 is 16 amino acids long. CDR1 is SGHTA and CDR2 is FQGNSA in the germline V gene. The CDR3 spells CASSLTGGASGNTIYF. In nucleotides, the CDR3 is TGTGCCAGCAGCTTAACTGGGGGCGCCTCTGGAAACACCATATATTTT.

The rearrangement uses TRBV18 and TRBJ2-3; D not resolved. The germline CDR1 and CDR2 sequences are KGHSH and LQKENI. Trimming took 1 base from V and 0 from J, leaving 5 bases between them. The CDR3 sequence is 14 residues long. This CDR3 reads CASSPLISTDTQYF. DNA of the CDR3: TGTGCCAGCTCACCACTAATTAGCACAGATACGCAGTATTTT.

The chain uses TRBV28 and TRBJ1-2; D unresolved. CDR3 length: 14 residues. The V and J ends lost 7 bases and 2 bases respectively, with 14 bases between them. Germline V gene data show CDR1 as MDHEN and CDR2 as SYDVKM. CDR3 coding DNA: TGTGCCAGCACTCCCGCCGGGTCGAACTATGGCTACACCTTC. It specifies CASTPAGSNYGYTF.

This clone has just a few counts. In DNA form, the CDR3 reads TGTGCCAGCGGCCTTTACGACAGGGGGGCTCCTTCCTACAATGAGCAGTTCTTC. This sequence encodes CASGLYDRGAPSYNEQFF. The chain recombines TRBV7-3 with TRBJ2-1; 9 bases fit TRBD1. From germline, CDR1 is SGHTA and CDR2 FQGTGA. This CDR3 is 18 amino acids long. V lost 8 bases and J lost 1; bases outside the gene matches: 15.

The chain has TRBV20-1 and TRBJ2-7; possibly TRBD1 for D (5 bases). V lost 6 bases, J lost 6 bases, and 9 bases lay in between. This CDR3 is built from 10 residues. Germline V gene lookup returns CDR1 DFQATT and CDR2 SNEGSKA (reference sequence). CDR3 in amino acids: CSASRGEQYF. In nucleotides, the CDR3 is TGCAGTGCCAGTAGGGGCGAGCAGTACTTC.

The V gene is TRBV3-1 (or the pseudogene TRBV3-2), the J gene TRBJ1-2; D possibly corresponds to TRBD1 (5 bases). Per germline, CDR1 LGHDT and CDR2 YNNKEL (reference sequence). This CDR3 has 15 amino acids. V was clipped by 2 bases and J by 6 bases, with 16 bases between them. CDR3 amino acids: CASSQSPGVTHGYTF. The CDR3 nucleotides read TGTGCCAGCAGCCAATCCCCGGGGGTCACGCATGGCTACACCTTC.

J is TRBJ1-2 and V is TRBV13; D unresolved. The CDR3 sequence is 14 residues long. Looked up from germline, CDR1 is PRHDT and CDR2 is FYEKMQ (reference sequence). Trimming pared 2 bases from V and 7 bases from J, leaving 14 bases between. CDR3 sequence: CASSLTFIPGGYTF. The CDR3 nucleotides read TGTGCCAGCAGCTTAACCTTTATCCCTGGTGGCTACACCTTC.

As DNA, the CDR3 is TGTGCCAGCAGCCTATCTCGGGACAGGGGGGCCCACGAGCAGTACTTC. This sequence encodes CASSLSRDRGAHEQYF. The J gene is TRBJ2-7, the V gene TRBV11-2; 11 bases are a match to TRBD1. J was trimmed by 5 bases and V by 5 bases; bases with no gene match: 11. Germline loops: CDR1 SGHAT, CDR2 FQNNGV. The CDR3 contains 16 residues.

The chain recombines TRBV27 with TRBJ1-1, with TRBD1 identical over 7 bases. With 2 bases clipped from V and 4 bases from J, the junction kept 7 bases outside the gene matches. The CDR3 is made up of 15 amino acids. CDR1 MNHEY and CDR2 SMNVEV come from the germline V gene (reference sequence). The CDR3 protein is CASSLMGDRVTEAFF. CDR3 in DNA: TGTGCCAGCAGTTTAATGGGAGACAGGGTCACTGAAGCTTTCTTT.

This clone was detected only a few times. V is TRBV28 and J is TRBJ1-1; perhaps TRBD1 as D (6 bases). From germline, CDR1 is MDHEN and CDR2 SYDVKM. CDR3 length: 15 residues. The V gene lost 6 bases and the J gene lost 11 bases, with 25 bases spanning the gap. CDR3 coding DNA: TGTGCCAGCAGACCTCAGGGGTTTCTGGTCGTTGAGGCTTTCTTT. Translating it yields CASRPQGFLVVEAFF.

V gene TRBV12-3 or TRBV12-4 combines with J gene TRBJ1-1, with a weak D call TRBD1 (5 bases). The CDR3 is 13 residues long. V gave up 9 bases and J gave up 5 bases, with 16 bases separating them. The CDR3 nucleotides read TGTGCCAGTTCCCGGGGGGGGAAAACTGAAGCTTTCTTT. Translated, it gives CASSRGGKTEAFF.

This sequence joins TRBV11-2 and TRBJ1-6; D remains ambiguous. The CDR3 sequence is 18 residues long. Germline V gene sequence: CDR1 SGHAT, CDR2 FQNNGV. The ends were cut back, 2 bases at V and 0 bases at J, with 14 bases in the middle. CDR3 sequence reads: CASSLRGGGSSYNSPLHF. The CDR3 bases are TGTGCCAGCAGCTTAAGAGGAGGAGGGAGCTCCTATAATTCACCCCTCCACTTT. Full variable domain (rest looked up from reference TRBV11-2 and TRBJ1-6): EAGVAQSPRYKIIEKRQSVAFWCNPISGHATLYWYQQILGQGPKLLIQFQNNGVVDDSQLPKDRFSAERLKGVDSTLKIQPAKLEDSAVYLCASSLRGGGSSYNSPLHFGNGTRLTVT.

V usage is TRBV19 and J usage is TRBJ2-3; 7 bases match TRBD1. V lost 3 bases to trimming and J lost 0 bases; unmatched junction nucleotides: 3. The CDR3 spans 15 residues. Germline-derived CDR1 and CDR2 are LNHDA and SQIVND (reference sequence). The CDR3 loop reads CASSIATGSTDTQYF. The CDR3 DNA is TGTGCCAGTAGTATCGCGACAGGGAGCACAGATACGCAGTATTTT.

The chain joins TRBV4-1 to TRBJ1-1; TRBD1 is a possible D gene (5 bases). The CDR3 totals 19 residues. V lost 4 bases and J lost 10, with 34 bases in between. Germline CDR1 MGHRA, CDR2 YSYEKL. The CDR3 nucleotides read TGCGCCAGCAGCCCAAGCACCATAGGCCCCAGGGAGACTGAGATCGGAGCTTTCTTT. It codes for CASSPSTIGPRETEIGAFF.

The chain carries TRBV19 and TRBJ1-2; D is perhaps TRBD1 (6 bases). CDR3 size: 19 residues. Germline V gene data show CDR1 as LNHDA and CDR2 as SQIVND (reference sequence). The ends were cut back, 7 bases at V and 2 bases at J, with 29 bases in the middle. The DNA of the CDR3 is TGTGCCAGTAACGTACTCCCCTCTCCCAAGGACAGAAAAAACTATGGCTACACCTTC. Its protein product is CASNVLPSPKDRKNYGYTF.

This chain joins TRBV19 and TRBJ1-1; TRBD1 might be the D (5 bases). The CDR3 has 12 amino acids. Trimming removed 3 bases at V and 11 bases at J, with 13 bases between. Germline CDR1 and CDR2: LNHDA and SQIVND (reference sequence). CDR3 amino acids: CASSIREGKAFF. DNA of the CDR3: TGTGCCAGTAGTATCAGGGAAGGAAAGGCTTTCTTT.

The chain recombines TRBV7-2 with TRBJ1-2; no clear D. Per germline, CDR1 SGHTA and CDR2 FQGNSA. V was clipped by 1 base and J by 0 bases, with 15 bases between them. The CDR3 has 17 residues. The CDR3 is CASSLEYNFASNYGYTF. CDR3 sequence (DNA): TGTGCCAGCAGCTTAGAGTATAATTTTGCTTCTAACTATGGCTACACCTTC.

The rearrangement links TRBV3-1 (or the pseudogene TRBV3-2) to TRBJ1-6; 12 nucleotides match TRBD1. The germline V gene has CDR1 LGHDT and CDR2 YNNKEL (reference sequence). The V and J ends lost 1 base and 8 bases, in that order; junction bases with no gene match: 6. This CDR3 region has 17 residues. The CDR3 region has the DNA TGTGCCAGCAGCCAAGGTGGGACAGGGGGCTCTGATTCACCCCTCCACTTT. This gives the protein CASSQGGTGGSDSPLHF.

This chain links TRBV19 with TRBJ2-5, with TRBD1 matching over 9 bases. The CDR3 spans 17 residues. V dropped 4 bases and J dropped 0; count of bases not matched to a gene: 9. Germline lookup yields CDR1 LNHDA and CDR2 SQIVND (reference sequence). The CDR3 DNA sequence: TGTGCCAGTAGTAGGGACAGGGACGGTGGGTACCAAGAGACCCAGTACTTC. Its protein product is CASSRDRDGGYQETQYF. The full variable domain, in which reference TRBV19 and TRBJ2-5 provide the parts outside the CDR3, is DGGITQSPKYLFRKEGQNVTLSCEQNLNHDAMYWYRQDPGQGLRLIYYSQIVNDFQKGDIAEGYSVSREKKESFPLTVTSAQKNPTAFYLCASSRDRDGGYQETQYFGPGTRLLVL.

The chain couples TRBV30 to TRBJ2-1; perhaps TRBD2 as D (6 bases). Germline loops: CDR1 GTSNPN, CDR2 SVGIG (reference sequence). V was pared by 6 bases and J by 12 bases, with 21 bases between. This CDR3 has 13 amino acids. In DNA form, the CDR3 reads TGTGCCTGCGCGGATTCGGGAGCGAAGGGGCAGTTCTTC. Translating gives CACADSGAKGQFF.

This sequence joins TRBV6-5 and TRBJ2-7; a weak D match, TRBD1 (5 bases). V was shortened by 2 bases and J by 2 bases, with 7 bases between the two germline ends. The germline V gene has CDR1 MNHEY and CDR2 SVGAGI. This CDR3 is 13 amino acids long. The CDR3 nucleotides are TGTGCCAGCAGTTACAGCAGGGCCTACGAGCAGTACTTC. This encodes CASSYSRAYEQYF.

The CDR3 nucleotides are TGTGCCAGTAGTATATTCGTCCTTGGGGGGCATAAGAGGTCCGGGGAGCTGTTTTTT. It translates to CASSIFVLGGHKRSGELFF. This chain connects TRBV19 to TRBJ2-2; D tentatively reads TRBD1 or TRBD2 (6 bases each). V dropped 2 bases and J dropped 6 bases, with 25 bases sitting between them. From germline, CDR1 is LNHDA and CDR2 SQIVND (reference sequence). This CDR3 is 19 amino acids long.

The J gene is TRBJ1-6, the V gene TRBV5-1, with D tentatively TRBD1 (5 bases). Trimming cost V 0 bases and J 9 bases, with 13 bases left between them. Germline CDR1 reads SGHRS; CDR2 reads YFSETQ. This CDR3 region has 15 residues. The CDR3 spells CASSLALGESSPLHF. CDR3 nucleotides: TGCGCCAGCAGCTTGGCCTTAGGGGAGAGTTCACCCCTCCACTTT.

The rearrangement uses TRBV30 and TRBJ2-7; D not resolved. Germline CDR1 reads GTSNPN; CDR2 reads SVGIG (reference sequence). Trimming removed 2 bases at V and 4 bases at J, with 6 bases between. There are 11 residues in the CDR3. This chain's CDR3 is CAWSNGYEQYF. The CDR3 DNA follows: TGTGCCTGGAGTAACGGTTACGAGCAGTACTTC.

This clone is a singleton in its sample. The V gene is TRBV7-2, the J gene TRBJ2-5, with TRBD2 matching 8 bases. Trimming at V came to 5 bases and at J to 5 bases, leaving 7 bases not matched to a gene. CDR1 is SGHTA and CDR2 is FQGNSA in the germline V gene. The length of the CDR3 is 14 residues. DNA of the CDR3: TGTGCCAGCAGCCCCTCCGGGGGGGTGGAGACCCAGTACTTC. Protein sequence: CASSPSGGVETQYF.

The rearrangement uses TRBV4-2 and TRBJ1-5, with D hard to call. The CDR3 is made up of 16 amino acids. Looked up from germline, CDR1 is LGHNA and CDR2 is YNFKEQ. The germline V and J ends were trimmed by 0 bases and 4 bases, with 13 bases remaining between them. The CDR3 coding sequence is TGTGCCAGCAGCCAAGAAAGGTCAGTCTCAAATCAGCCCCAGCATTTT. This sequence encodes CASSQERSVSNQPQHF.

The genes are TRBV3-1 (or the pseudogene TRBV3-2) and TRBJ1-6; D is unclear. The germline V gene encodes CDR1 LGHDT and CDR2 YNNKEL (reference sequence). V was clipped by 0 bases and J by 9 bases, with 12 bases between them. The CDR3 sequence is 15 residues long. For the CDR3, the DNA is TGTGCCAGCAGCCAAGATCCGGGTTCCGGTTCACCCCTCCACTTT. Its protein is CASSQDPGSGSPLHF.